These T cell receptor beta chains were read from a single sample in a study of control samples from healthy donors and cancer patients. TCRdb's copy holds only in-frame clones and misses some; the assay was immunoSEQ multiplex PCR. This sample has some 120,000 clones; around nine tenths occur once, and the top ten carry 9% to 13%. Input material: blood. The receptors were sampled from a young man in good health. Both conserved end residues are part of each CDR3. Each record gives: clone size, J gene, D gene, V gene, CDR3 DNA, CDR3 protein. The D gene is left open where the match is weak. Rows may omit the clone size; those that give it use once, few, many or a size class.

size: .
J: TRBJ1-2
D: .
V: TRBV12-3/TRBV12-4
DNA: TGTGCCAGCAGTTTAGAACATGACGGCTACACCTTC
CDR3: CASSLEHDGYTF

size: .
J: TRBJ1-1
D: .
V: TRBV6-4
DNA: TGTGCCAGCAGTCCGCAGGCGAACACTGAAGCTTTCTTT
CDR3: CASSPQANTEAFF

size: once
J: TRBJ1-1
D: .
V: TRBV9
DNA: TGTGCCAGCAGCGTAGGTGGGACGGCGAACACTGAAGCTTTCTTT
CDR3: CASSVGGTANTEAFF

size: .
J: TRBJ2-1
D: .
V: TRBV2
DNA: TGTGCCAGCAGGAAGATCCAGGCGGATGAGCAGTTCTTC
CDR3: CASRKIQADEQFF

size: .
J: TRBJ1-2
D: .
V: TRBV7-9
DNA: TGTGCCAGCAGCCCCTGGGGCGACCCCGGGGGCGCCACCTTC
CDR3: CASSPWGDPGGATF

size: .
J: TRBJ2-5
D: .
V: TRBV18
DNA: TGTGCCAGCTCACCACCGGGCGGGACCCAGTACTTC
CDR3: CASSPPGGTQYF

size: .
J: TRBJ2-6
D: TRBD1
V: TRBV19
DNA: TGTGCCAGTAACCTTCTGGGACAGCCCTCTGGGGCCAACGTCCTGACTTTC
CDR3: CASNLLGQPSGANVLTF

size: .
J: TRBJ1-1
D: .
V: TRBV3-1/TRBV3-2
DNA: TGTGCCAGCAGCCAAGATATGAACACTGAAGCTTTCTTT
CDR3: CASSQDMNTEAFF

size: .
J: TRBJ2-5
D: .
V: TRBV5-6
DNA: TGTGCCAGCAGCTTGGTTCCAGGTGGGGGAGTAGAGACCCAGTACTTC
CDR3: CASSLVPGGGVETQYF

size: .
J: TRBJ2-3
D: TRBD2
V: TRBV18
DNA: TGTGCCAGCTCCCAAACCGGGACTAGCGGGGGAACAGATACGCAGTATTTT
CDR3: CASSQTGTSGGTDTQYF

size: .
J: TRBJ1-5
D: .
V: TRBV28
DNA: TGTGCCAGCAGTTTATTTTCAGGGAGAGGAGGTCAGCCCCAGCATTTT
CDR3: CASSLFSGRGGQPQHF

size: .
J: TRBJ1-3
D: .
V: TRBV5-1
DNA: TGCGCCAGCAGCTTGGTTGGAGGGGCCACCTCTGGAAACACCATATATTTT
CDR3: CASSLVGGATSGNTIYF

size: .
J: TRBJ1-6
D: TRBD1
V: TRBV10-3
DNA: TGTGCCATCAGCGACAGGGGGCCGAATTATAATTCACCCCTCCACTTT
CDR3: CAISDRGPNYNSPLHF